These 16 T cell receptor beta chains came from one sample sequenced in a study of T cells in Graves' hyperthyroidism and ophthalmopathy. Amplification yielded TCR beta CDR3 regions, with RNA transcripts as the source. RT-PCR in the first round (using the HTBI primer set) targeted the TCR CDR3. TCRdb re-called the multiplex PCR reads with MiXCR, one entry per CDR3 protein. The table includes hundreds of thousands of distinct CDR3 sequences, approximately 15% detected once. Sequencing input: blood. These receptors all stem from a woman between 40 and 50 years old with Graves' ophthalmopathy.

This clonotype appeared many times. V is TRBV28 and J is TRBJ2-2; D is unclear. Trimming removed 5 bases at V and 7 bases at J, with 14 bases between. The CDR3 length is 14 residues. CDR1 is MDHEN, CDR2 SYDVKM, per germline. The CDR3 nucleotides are TGTGCCAGCAGTGGGCTTCTAGGGTTCGGGGAGCTGTTTTTT. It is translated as CASSGLLGFGELFF. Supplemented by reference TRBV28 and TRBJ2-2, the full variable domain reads DVKVTQSSRYLVKRTGEKVFLECVQDMDHENMFWYRQDPGLGLRLIYFSYDVKMKEKGDIPEGYSVSREKKERFSLILESASTNQTSMYLCASSGLLGFGELFFGEGSRLTVL.

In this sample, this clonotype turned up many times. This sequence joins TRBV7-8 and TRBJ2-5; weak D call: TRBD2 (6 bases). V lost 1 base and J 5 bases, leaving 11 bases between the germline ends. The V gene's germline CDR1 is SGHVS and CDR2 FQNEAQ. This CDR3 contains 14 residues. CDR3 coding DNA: TGTGCCAGCAGCTTAGTTGAGGGGACTGAGACCCAGTACTTC. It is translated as CASSLVEGTETQYF.

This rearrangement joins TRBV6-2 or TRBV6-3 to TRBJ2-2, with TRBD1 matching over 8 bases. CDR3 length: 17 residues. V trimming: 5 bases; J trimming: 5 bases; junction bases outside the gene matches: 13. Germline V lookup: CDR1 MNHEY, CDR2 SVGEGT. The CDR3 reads CASSHTQGVERTGELFF. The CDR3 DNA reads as TGTGCCAGCAGTCACACACAGGGGGTCGAAAGAACCGGGGAGCTGTTTTTT.

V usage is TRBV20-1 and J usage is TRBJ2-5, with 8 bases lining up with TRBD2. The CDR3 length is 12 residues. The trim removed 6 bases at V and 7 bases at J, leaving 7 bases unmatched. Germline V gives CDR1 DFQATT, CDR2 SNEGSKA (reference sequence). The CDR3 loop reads CSAWGLEGTQYF. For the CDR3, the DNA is TGCAGTGCCTGGGGACTAGAGGGGACCCAGTACTTC.

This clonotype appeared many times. The CDR3 region has the DNA TGTGCCAGCAGTTACGGAGGGGGTCGTGGCTACACCTTC. This encodes CASSYGGGRGYTF. The chain uses TRBV6-5 and TRBJ1-2, with TRBD1 as a possible D gene (6 bases). The germline V gene has CDR1 MNHEY and CDR2 SVGAGI. V was shortened by 2 bases and J by 7 bases, with 11 bases between the two germline ends. The CDR3 extends over 13 amino acids.

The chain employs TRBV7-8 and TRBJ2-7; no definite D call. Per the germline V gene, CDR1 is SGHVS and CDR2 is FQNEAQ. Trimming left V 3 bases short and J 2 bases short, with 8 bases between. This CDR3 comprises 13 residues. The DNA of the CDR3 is TGTGCCAGCAGCTTTTTTTCAACCTACGAGCAGTACTTC. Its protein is CASSFFSTYEQYF.

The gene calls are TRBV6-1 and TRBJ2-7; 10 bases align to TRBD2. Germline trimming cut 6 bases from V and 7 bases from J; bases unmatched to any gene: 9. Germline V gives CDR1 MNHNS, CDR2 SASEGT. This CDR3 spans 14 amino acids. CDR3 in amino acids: CASSTRLAGVEQYF. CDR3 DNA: TGTGCCAGCAGCACTAGGCTAGCGGGAGTTGAGCAGTACTTC.

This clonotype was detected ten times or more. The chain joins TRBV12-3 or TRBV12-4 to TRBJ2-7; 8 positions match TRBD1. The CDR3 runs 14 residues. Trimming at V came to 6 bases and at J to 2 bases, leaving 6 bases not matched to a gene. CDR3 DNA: TGTGCCAGCAGGGGGACAGGCTTTCCCTACGAGCAGTACTTC. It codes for CASRGTGFPYEQYF.

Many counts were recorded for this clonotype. DNA of the CDR3: TGTGCCAGCAGTCGTCTAGCGGGAGCCGGACGAGAGACCCAGTACTTC. This codes for CASSRLAGAGRETQYF. The J gene is TRBJ2-5, the V gene TRBV25-1, with 10 bases that match TRBD2. Germline CDR1 is MGHDK and CDR2 is SYGVNS. J gave up 4 bases and V 5 bases, and 10 bases lay outside the gene matches. The CDR3 loop spans 16 amino acids.

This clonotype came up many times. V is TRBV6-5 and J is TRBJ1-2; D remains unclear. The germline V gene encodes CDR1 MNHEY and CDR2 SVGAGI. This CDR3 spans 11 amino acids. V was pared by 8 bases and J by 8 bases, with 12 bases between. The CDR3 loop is CASVGVGGYTF. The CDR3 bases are TGTGCCAGCGTAGGTGTTGGAGGCTACACCTTC.

CDR3 sequence reads: CASKVGAETQYF. DNA of the CDR3: TGTGCCAGCAAGGTCGGTGCGGAGACCCAGTACTTC. This sequence joins TRBV2 and TRBJ2-5, with unresolved D. Trimming pared 7 bases from V and 5 bases from J, leaving 11 bases between. The CDR3 length is 12 residues. Germline CDR1 and CDR2: SNHLY and FYNNEI.

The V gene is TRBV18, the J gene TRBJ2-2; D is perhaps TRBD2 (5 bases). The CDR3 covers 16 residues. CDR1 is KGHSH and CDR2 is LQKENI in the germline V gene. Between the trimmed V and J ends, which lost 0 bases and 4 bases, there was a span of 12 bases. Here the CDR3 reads CASSPPVAGGTGELFF. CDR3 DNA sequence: TGTGCCAGCTCACCACCGGTAGCTGGAGGCACCGGGGAGCTGTTTTTT.

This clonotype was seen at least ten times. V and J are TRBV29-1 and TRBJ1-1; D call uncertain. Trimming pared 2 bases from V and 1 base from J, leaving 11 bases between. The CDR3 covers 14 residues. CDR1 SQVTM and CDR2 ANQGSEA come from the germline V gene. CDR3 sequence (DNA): TGCAGCGTTGAACTGACGTGGCCGAACACTGAAGCTTTCTTT. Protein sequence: CSVELTWPNTEAFF.

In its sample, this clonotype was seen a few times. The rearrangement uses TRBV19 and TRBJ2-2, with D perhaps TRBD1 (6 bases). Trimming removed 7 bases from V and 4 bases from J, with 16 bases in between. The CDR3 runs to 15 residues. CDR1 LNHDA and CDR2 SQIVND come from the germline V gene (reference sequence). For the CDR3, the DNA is TGTGCCAGTAACCCGGCAGGACAGTTCACCGGGGAGCTGTTTTTT. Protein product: CASNPAGQFTGELFF. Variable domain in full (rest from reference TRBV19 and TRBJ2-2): DGGITQSPKYLFRKEGQNVTLSCEQNLNHDAMYWYRQDPGQGLRLIYYSQIVNDFQKGDIAEGYSVSREKKESFPLTVTSAQKNPTAFYLCASNPAGQFTGELFFGEGSRLTVL.

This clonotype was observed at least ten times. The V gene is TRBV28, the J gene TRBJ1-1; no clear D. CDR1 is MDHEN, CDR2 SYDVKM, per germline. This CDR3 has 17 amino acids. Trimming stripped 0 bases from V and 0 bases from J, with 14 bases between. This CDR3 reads CASSLWFRKPMNTEAFF. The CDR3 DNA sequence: TGTGCCAGCAGTTTATGGTTCCGAAAACCTATGAACACTGAAGCTTTCTTT.

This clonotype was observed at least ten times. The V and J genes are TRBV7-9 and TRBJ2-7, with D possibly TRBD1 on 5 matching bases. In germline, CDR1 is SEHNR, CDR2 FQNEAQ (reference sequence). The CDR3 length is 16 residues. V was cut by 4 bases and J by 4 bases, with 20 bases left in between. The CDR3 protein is CASSSSRTRSVYEQYF. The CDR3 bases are TGTGCCAGCAGCTCCAGTCGGACAAGGAGTGTATACGAGCAGTACTTC.